This T cell receptor (beta chain) was recovered during a study of blood T cell repertoires in COVID-19. This clone was counted between two and nine times. This CDR3 has 16 amino acids. Germline lookup yields CDR1 MDHEN and CDR2 SYDVKM. V lost 5 bases and J 6 bases, leaving 22 bases between the germline ends. The data were produced by immunoSEQ multiplex PCR, yet TCRdb's version contains in-frame clones alone and is incomplete. This repertoire shows a few hundred thousand clones, about 87% found once; its top ten account for 8.9%. Participants, about 18 to 90 years old, spanned 25 or so US areas. Allocation to cohorts depended on clinical history reported by the participants.

This chain connects TRBV28 to TRBJ1-2, with TRBD1 as a possible D gene (6 bases). The sequenced sample was PBMCs or T cells enriched from blood (not recorded which). This receptor was taken from a woman aged 18-29 years who had recovered from COVID-19. The CDR3 nucleotides are TGTGCCAGCAGTCTATACCTAAGGGGGGGCGCGAATGGCTACACCTTC. This codes for CASSLYLRGGANGYTF.